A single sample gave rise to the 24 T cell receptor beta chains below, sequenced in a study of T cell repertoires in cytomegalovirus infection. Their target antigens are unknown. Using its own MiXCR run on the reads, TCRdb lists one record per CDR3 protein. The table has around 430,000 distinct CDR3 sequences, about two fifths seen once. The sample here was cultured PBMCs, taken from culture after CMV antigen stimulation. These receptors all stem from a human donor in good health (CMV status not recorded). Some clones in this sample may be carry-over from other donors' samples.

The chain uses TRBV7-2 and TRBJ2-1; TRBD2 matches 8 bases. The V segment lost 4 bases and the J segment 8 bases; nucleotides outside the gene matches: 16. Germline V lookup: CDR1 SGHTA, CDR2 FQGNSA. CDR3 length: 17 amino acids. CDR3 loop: CASSSPVLAGSGDEQFF. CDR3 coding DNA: TGTGCCAGCAGCTCCCCCGTGCTAGCGGGCTCCGGCGATGAGCAGTTCTTC. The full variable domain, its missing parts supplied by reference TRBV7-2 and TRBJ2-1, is GAGVSQSPSNKVTEKGKDVELRCDPISGHTALYWYRQSLGQGLEFLIYFQGNSAPDKSGLPSDRFSAERTGGSVSTLTIQRTQQEDSAVYLCASSSPVLAGSGDEQFFGPGTRLTVL.

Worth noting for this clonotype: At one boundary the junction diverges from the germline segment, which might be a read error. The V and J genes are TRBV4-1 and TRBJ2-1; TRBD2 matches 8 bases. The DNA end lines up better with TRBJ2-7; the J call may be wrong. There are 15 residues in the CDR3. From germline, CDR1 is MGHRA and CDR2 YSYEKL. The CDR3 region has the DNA TGTGCCAGCAGCCACGTTAGCGGGGAAGGGAATGAGCAGTACTTC. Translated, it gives CASSHVSGEGNEQYF.

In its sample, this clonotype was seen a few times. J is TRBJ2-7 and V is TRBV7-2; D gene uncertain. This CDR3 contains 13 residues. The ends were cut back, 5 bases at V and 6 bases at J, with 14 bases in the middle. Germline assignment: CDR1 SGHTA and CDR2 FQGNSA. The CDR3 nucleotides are TGTGCCAGCAGCCCCGCTTACTCGCTCGAGCAGTACTTC. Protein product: CASSPAYSLEQYF. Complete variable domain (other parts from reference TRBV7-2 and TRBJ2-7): GAGVSQSPSNKVTEKGKDVELRCDPISGHTALYWYRQSLGQGLEFLIYFQGNSAPDKSGLPSDRFSAERTGGSVSTLTIQRTQQEDSAVYLCASSPAYSLEQYFGPGTRLTVT.

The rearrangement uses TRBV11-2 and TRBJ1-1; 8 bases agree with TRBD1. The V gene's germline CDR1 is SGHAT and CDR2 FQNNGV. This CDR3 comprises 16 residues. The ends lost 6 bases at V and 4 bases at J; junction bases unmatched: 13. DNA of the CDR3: TGTGCCAGCAGAACGATCGGACAGGGTTTGAGCACTGAAGCTTTCTTT. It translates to CASRTIGQGLSTEAFF.

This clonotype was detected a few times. CDR3 residues: CASGTGTLMQYF. DNA of the CDR3: TGTGCCAGCGGAACTGGGACTTTAATGCAGTATTTT. J is TRBJ2-3 and V is TRBV2, with a tentative D call TRBD2 (6 bases). The germline CDR1 and CDR2 sequences are SNHLY and FYNNEI. The CDR3 loop spans 12 amino acids. V shed 8 bases and J shed 11 bases, with 17 bases lying between them.

CDR3 DNA sequence: TGCAGGCCCTATCCGGGGGGCCAAGAGACCCAGTACTTC. This gives the protein CRPYPGGQETQYF. The chain has TRBV20-1 and TRBJ2-5; 7 bases agree with TRBD2. CDR1 is DFQATT and CDR2 is SNEGSKA in the germline V gene (reference sequence). The CDR3 consists of 13 residues.

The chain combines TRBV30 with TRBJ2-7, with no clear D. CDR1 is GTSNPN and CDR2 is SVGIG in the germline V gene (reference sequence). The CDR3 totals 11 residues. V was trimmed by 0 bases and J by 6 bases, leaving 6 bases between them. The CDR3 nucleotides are TGTGCCTGGAGTGTTCAAGGCGAGCAGTACTTC. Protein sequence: CAWSVQGEQYF.

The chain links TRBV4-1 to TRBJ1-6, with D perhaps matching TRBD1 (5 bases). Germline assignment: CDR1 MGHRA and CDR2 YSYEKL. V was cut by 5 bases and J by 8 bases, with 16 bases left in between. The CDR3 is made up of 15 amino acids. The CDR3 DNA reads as TGCGCCAGCAGCACCGACGCGGGGGGATATTCACCCCTCCACTTT. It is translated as CASSTDAGGYSPLHF.

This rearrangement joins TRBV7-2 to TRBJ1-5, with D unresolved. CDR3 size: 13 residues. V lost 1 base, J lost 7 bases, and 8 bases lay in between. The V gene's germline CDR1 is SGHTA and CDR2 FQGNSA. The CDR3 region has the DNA TGTGCCAGCAGCTTAGATCGGTCCCAGCCCCAGCATTTT. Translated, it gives CASSLDRSQPQHF. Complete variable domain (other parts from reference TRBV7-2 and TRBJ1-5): GAGVSQSPSNKVTEKGKDVELRCDPISGHTALYWYRQSLGQGLEFLIYFQGNSAPDKSGLPSDRFSAERTGGSVSTLTIQRTQQEDSAVYLCASSLDRSQPQHFGDGTRLSIL.

The CDR3 is CASSFGLMGEKLFF. CDR3 in DNA: TGTGCCAGCAGTTTTGGTTTGATGGGGGAAAAACTGTTTTTT. The chain has TRBV27 and TRBJ1-4; D is undetermined. The ends were cut back, 3 bases at V and 8 bases at J, with 13 bases in the middle. The CDR3 runs to 14 residues. Looked up from germline, CDR1 is MNHEY and CDR2 is SMNVEV (reference sequence).

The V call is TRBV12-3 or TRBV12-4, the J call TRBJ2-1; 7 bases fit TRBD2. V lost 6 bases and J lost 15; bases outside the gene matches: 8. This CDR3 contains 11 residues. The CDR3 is CASSGGRGMFF. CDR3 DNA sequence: TGTGCCAGCAGCGGTGGGAGGGGTATGTTCTTC.

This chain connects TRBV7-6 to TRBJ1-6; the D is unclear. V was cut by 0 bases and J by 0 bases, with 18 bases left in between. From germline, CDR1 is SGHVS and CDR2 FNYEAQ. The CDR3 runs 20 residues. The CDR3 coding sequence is TGTGCCAGCAGCTTAGCCGTATTTGGCAGATCAAGCTCCTATAATTCACCCCTCCACTTT. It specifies CASSLAVFGRSSSYNSPLHF. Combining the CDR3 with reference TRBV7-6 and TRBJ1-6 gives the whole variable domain GAGVSQSPRYKVTKRGQDVALRCDPISGHVSLYWYRQALGQGPEFLTYFNYEAQQDKSGLPNDRFSAERPEGSISTLTIQRTEQRDSAMYRCASSLAVFGRSSSYNSPLHFGNGTRLTVT.

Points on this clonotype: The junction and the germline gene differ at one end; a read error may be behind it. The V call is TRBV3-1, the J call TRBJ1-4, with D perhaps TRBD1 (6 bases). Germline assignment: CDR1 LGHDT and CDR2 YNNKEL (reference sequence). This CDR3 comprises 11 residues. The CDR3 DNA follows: TGTGCCAGCAGCCAAGACGGGACACTGGTTTTT. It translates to CASSQDGTLVF.

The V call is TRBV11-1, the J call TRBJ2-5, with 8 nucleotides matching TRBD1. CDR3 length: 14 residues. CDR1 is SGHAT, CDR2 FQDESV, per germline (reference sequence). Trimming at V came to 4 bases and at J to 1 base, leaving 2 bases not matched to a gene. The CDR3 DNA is TGTGCCAGCAGCTCGGGACAGGCCCAAGAGACCCAGTACTTC. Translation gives CASSSGQAQETQYF.

The DNA of the CDR3 is TGTGCCACCAGCGTAGAGGCAGGTGTGAGGAACACTGAAGCTTTCTTT. Its protein product is CATSVEAGVRNTEAFF. The chain employs TRBV15 and TRBJ1-1, with no clear D. Trimming took 5 bases from V and 1 from J, leaving 17 bases between them. The CDR3 extends over 16 amino acids. The germline gives CDR1 LNHNV, CDR2 YYDKDF (reference sequence).

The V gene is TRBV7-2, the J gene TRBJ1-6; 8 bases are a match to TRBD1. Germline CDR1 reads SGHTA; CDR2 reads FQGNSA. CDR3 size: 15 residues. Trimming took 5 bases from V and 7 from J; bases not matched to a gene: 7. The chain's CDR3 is CASSSQTGGNSPLHF. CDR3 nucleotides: TGTGCCAGCAGCAGCCAAACAGGGGGAAATTCACCCCTCCACTTT.

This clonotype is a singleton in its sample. CDR3 coding DNA: TGCAGTGCTAGAGATCAGTATTCGACACTTTATGGCTACACCTTC. Protein sequence: CSARDQYSTLYGYTF. The chain employs TRBV20-1 and TRBJ1-2, with D unresolved. Trimming took off 0 bases at V and 5 bases at J, with 16 bases between the two ends. The CDR3 runs to 15 residues. Germline-derived CDR1 and CDR2 are DFQATT and SNEGSKA (reference sequence).

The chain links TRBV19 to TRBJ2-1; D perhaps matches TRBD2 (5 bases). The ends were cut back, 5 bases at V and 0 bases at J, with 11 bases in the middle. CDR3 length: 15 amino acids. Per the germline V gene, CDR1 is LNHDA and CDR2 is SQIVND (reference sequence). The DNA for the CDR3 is TGTGCCAGTAGTGGGAGCACCAGCTCCTACAATGAGCAGTTCTTC. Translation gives CASSGSTSSYNEQFF. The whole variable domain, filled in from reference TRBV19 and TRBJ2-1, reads DGGITQSPKYLFRKEGQNVTLSCEQNLNHDAMYWYRQDPGQGLRLIYYSQIVNDFQKGDIAEGYSVSREKKESFPLTVTSAQKNPTAFYLCASSGSTSSYNEQFFGPGTRLTVL.

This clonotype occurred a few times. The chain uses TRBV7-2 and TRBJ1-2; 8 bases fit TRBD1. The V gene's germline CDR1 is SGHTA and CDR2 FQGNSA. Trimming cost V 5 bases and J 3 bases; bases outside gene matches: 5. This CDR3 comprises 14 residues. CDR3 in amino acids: CASSQGAYYYGYTF. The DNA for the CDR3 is TGTGCCAGCAGCCAGGGGGCCTATTACTATGGCTACACCTTC.

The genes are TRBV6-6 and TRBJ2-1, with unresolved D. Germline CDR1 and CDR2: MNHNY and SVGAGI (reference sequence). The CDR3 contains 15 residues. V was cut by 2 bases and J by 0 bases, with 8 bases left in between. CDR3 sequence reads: CASSYDTPSYNEQFF. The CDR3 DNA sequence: TGTGCCAGCAGTTACGACACCCCCTCCTACAATGAGCAGTTCTTC.

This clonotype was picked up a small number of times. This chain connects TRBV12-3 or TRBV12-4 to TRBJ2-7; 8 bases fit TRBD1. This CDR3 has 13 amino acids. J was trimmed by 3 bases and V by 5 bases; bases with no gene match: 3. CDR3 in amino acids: CASSHGQGYEQYF. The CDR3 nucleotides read TGTGCCAGCAGTCACGGACAGGGCTACGAGCAGTACTTC.

CDR3 region: CASSQVFRSEQYF. In DNA, the CDR3 is TGTGCCAGCAGCCAGGTTTTTCGGAGCGAGCAGTACTTC. The rearrangement uses TRBV5-4 and TRBJ2-7; unclear D gene. The CDR3 has 13 amino acids. Germline V lookup: CDR1 SGHNT, CDR2 YYREEE (reference sequence). V lost 4 bases and J lost 6, with 14 bases in between.

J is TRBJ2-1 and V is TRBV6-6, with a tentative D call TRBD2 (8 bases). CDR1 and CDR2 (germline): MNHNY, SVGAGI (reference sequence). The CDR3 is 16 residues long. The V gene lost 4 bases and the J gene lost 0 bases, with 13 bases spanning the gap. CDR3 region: CASSWDSGSSYNEQFF. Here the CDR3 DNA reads TGTGCCAGCAGTTGGGACAGCGGGAGCTCCTACAATGAGCAGTTCTTC.

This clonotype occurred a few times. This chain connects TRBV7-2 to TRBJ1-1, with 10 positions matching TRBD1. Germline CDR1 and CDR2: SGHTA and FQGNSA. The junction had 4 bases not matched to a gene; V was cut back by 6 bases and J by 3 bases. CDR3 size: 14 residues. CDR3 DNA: TGTGCCAGCAGTTCGACAGGGGGCTACACTGAAGCTTTCTTT. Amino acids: CASSSTGGYTEAFF.